This TCR beta chain originates from a study of cytotoxic CD8 clonotypes in ibrutinib-treated CLL (dated by TCRdb to about 2021). With regard to the full study: The cohort had over ten relapsed/refractory and about 15 treatment-naive patients; roughly 17 were IGHV unmutated. Responses were partial in 25 or so patients and complete in 2; after median around 65 months follow-up, around 15 stayed in remission and some twelve progressed. Cryopreserved peripheral blood mononuclear cells were obtained prior to treatment, at the time of response, and at either disease progression or sustained remission. Longitudinal samples were available for about 30% of the roughly 90 trial participants. The response samples were drawn at a median of 12 months into treatment, with a range of roughly 6 to 36 months. An average of 255,043 productive templates and around 100,000 productive rearrangements was obtained per sample. Patients were still on ibrutinib when every remission and progressive disease sample was collected. Results and caveats for the whole study, not just this receptor: At ibrutinib response clonality went up, during sustained remission it held steady, and at progression it dropped back toward baseline. At baseline, clonality was higher than in age-matched healthy donors and showed a strong correlation with circulating CD8+ T-cell counts. Public clonotypes were rare and either shrank or stayed stable during treatment, and the rise in clonality at ibrutinib response reflected expansion of private clonotypes. Sampling times were not matched between sustained-remission and progressing patients, and lymph node repertoires were not studied.

This clone was seen only once. No cognate antigen has been identified for it. Nothing much larger sits one base from this clone, and base qualities are not available. The goal of deep resolution MiSeq sequencing was a depth between 1 in 1 million and 1 in 200,000 T cells, and coverage averaged 10x per clonotype. TCR beta libraries were generated with the immunoSEQ hsTCRB Kit. Under the source paper's analysis protocol: Data were analyzed with ImmunoSEQ Data Assistant and ImmunoSEQ Analyzer, with V, D and J genes assigned per IMGT definitions. Clonality, which ranges from 0 to 1, was calculated as one minus the normalized Shannon entropy of productive rearrangement frequencies. Only overrepresented clonotypes making up at least 0.05% of the repertoire of each patient were included in the public clonotype analysis. Repertoires from thirteen age-matched healthy donors in immuneACCESS were used as clonality controls. The table comes from immuneACCESS by way of TCRdb, which keeps in-frame sequences with V and J called. Part of the clones is missing from these tables; in studies checked, under half for an unresolved V gene and the rest for unknown reasons. V, J and clone size derive from that table, while D and trimming were established from the DNA sequence. This sample is represented by 160,000 or so clones; over 65% of them were singletons. The ten largest clonotypes hold roughly 2% of the sample.

Interpreted using the paper, the time point label stands for: 12 months on ibrutinib. For TCR beta library preparation, roughly 2.2 micrograms of genomic DNA were isolated from cryopreserved PBMCs. Longitudinal blood samples from CLL patients receiving ibrutinib monotherapy were subjected to high-throughput TCR beta sequencing. The patients took part in an open-label, single-center phase 2 trial of ibrutinib monotherapy. Taken from the germline V gene, the CDR1 and CDR2 loops are SGHTA and FQGNSA. The CDR3 goes from the cysteine to the phenylalanine over 17 residues. CDR3 DNA only is kept here, 51 bases in frame from base 1. V is pared back by 0 bases and J by 0 bases, with 12 bases lying between the germline termini.

Recombination joined TRBV7-2 with TRBJ1-3; the D gene cannot be resolved reliably. The sequencing used PBMCs, collected after 12 months of ibrutinib treatment. The receptor was isolated from a human donor with chronic lymphocytic leukemia. CDR3 loop: CASSLARQRSSGNTIYF. At the DNA level, the sequence is TGTGCCAGCAGCTTAGCGAGGCAGCGTTCCTCTGGAAACACCATATATTTT.